This T cell receptor (beta chain) came from a study of CD8+CD57+ T cells in acquired aplastic anemia. For the study at large: The study obtained an average of roughly 3 ug of DNA from sorted CD4+ and CD8+ cells.

Trimming pared 4 bases from V and 8 bases from J, leaving 5 bases between. There are 9 residues in the CDR3. CDR1 and CDR2 (germline): SQVTM, ANQGSEA. Study-level points and caveats: Patients had roughly 31 CD8+ CDR3 sequences in common with controls (the shared set).

CD8+CD57+ cell expansion, shown by flow cytometry, had occurred in the patients selected for sequencing. There was no therapy given to any patient before the blood sampling took place. Genomic DNA provided the template from which TCR beta VDJ and CDR3 profiles were obtained. MiXCR was run by TCRdb on the reads, yielding one entry per CDR3 protein. Among under 200,000 distinct CDR3 sequences, roughly 50% were seen once, and the ten largest hold around 1.8%. This clonotype came up a few times. No antigen is known for it. Specimen: sorted CD4+, CD8+, or CD8+CD57+ T cells (not recorded which) from PBMCs. The receptor was derived from a human donor with aplastic anemia. The chain is built from TRBV29-1 and TRBJ1-2; D remains unclear. The CDR3 DNA sequence: TGCAGCGTTGTCCCCGGCTACACCTTC. It translates to CSVVPGYTF.